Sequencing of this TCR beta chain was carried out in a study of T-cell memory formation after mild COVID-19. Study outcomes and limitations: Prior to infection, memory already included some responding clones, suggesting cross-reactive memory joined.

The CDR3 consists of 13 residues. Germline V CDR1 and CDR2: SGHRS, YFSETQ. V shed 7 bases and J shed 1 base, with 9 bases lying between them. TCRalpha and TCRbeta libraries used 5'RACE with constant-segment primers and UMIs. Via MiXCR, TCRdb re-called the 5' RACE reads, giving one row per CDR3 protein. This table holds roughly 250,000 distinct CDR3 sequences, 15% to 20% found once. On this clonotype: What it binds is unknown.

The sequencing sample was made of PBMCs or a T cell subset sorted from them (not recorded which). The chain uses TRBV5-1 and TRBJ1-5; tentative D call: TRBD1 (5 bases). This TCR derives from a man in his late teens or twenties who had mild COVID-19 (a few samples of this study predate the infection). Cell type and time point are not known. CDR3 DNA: TGCGCCAGCGCCCGGGACAGCAATCAGCCCCAGCATTTT. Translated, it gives CASARDSNQPQHF.